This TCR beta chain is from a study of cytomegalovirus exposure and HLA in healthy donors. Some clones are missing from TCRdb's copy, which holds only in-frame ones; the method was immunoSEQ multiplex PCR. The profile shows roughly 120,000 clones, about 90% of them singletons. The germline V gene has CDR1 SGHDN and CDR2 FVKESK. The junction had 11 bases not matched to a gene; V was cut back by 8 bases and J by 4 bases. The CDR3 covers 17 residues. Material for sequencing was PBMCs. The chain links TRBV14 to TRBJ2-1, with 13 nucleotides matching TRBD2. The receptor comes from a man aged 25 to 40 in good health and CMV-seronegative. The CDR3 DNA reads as TGTGCCAGCGGACCGGGACTAGCGGGGCTACTTTACAATGAGCAGTTCTTC. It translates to CASGPGLAGLLYNEQFF. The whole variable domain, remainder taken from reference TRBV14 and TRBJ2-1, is EAGVTQFPSHSVIEKGQTVTLRCDPISGHDNLYWYRRVMGKEIKFLLHFVKESKQDESGMPNNRFLAERTGGTYSTLKVQPAELEDSGVYFCASGPGLAGLLYNEQFFGPGTRLTVL.